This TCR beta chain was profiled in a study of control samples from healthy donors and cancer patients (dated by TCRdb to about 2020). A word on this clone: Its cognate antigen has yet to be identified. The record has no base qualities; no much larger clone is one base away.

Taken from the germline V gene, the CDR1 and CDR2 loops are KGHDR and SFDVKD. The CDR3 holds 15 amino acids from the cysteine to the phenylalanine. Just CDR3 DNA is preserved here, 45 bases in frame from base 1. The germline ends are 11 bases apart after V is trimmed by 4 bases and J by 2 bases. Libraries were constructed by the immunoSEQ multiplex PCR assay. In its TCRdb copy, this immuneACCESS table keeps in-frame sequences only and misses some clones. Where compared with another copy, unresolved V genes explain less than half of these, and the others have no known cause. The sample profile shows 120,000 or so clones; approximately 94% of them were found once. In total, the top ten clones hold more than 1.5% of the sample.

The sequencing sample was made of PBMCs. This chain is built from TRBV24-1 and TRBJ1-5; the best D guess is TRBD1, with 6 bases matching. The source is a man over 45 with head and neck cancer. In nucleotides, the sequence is TGTGCCACCAGTGACCGTTCAGGGGGCAATCAGCCCCAGCATTTT. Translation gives CATSDRSGGNQPQHF.